A single T cell receptor (beta chain) is shown here with its context. The antigen remains undetermined. Per germline, CDR1 SGHAT and CDR2 FQNNGV. This CDR3 comprises 15 residues. V gave up 1 base and J gave up 10 bases; unmatched junction bases: 5. The data were obtained in a study of a mutant IDH1 vaccine in newly diagnosed glioma. Study information: With temozolomide cycles, or 4-6 weeks after radiotherapy alone, vaccination was started. Receipt of radiotherapy, temozolomide, or both preceded the study, and most received both.

Time point meaning: week 11, during vaccination. Each vaccine dose was 300 ug of mutant IDH1 20-mer peptide, with topical imiquimod. Clones were sequenced by immunoSEQ multiplex PCR, and TCRdb holds only the in-frame ones, with some missing. The data contain fewer than 70,000 clones, 89% of them singletons. Regarding the study as a whole: Detectable vaccine-induced immune responses arose in approximately 93% of patients.

The TCR comes from a man aged 35-49 years with glioma. This specimen was PBMCs, taken from a glioma patient whose treatment included an IDH1 peptide vaccine. The genes are TRBV11-2 and TRBJ2-1; 12 nucleotides align to TRBD2. CDR3 amino acids: CASSLGTSGDHEQFF. The DNA of the CDR3 is TGTGCCAGCAGCTTAGGGACTAGCGGGGACCACGAGCAGTTCTTC.